These T cell receptor beta chains were read from a single sample in a study of blood T cell repertoires in COVID-19. Using immunoSEQ multiplex PCR, the repertoire was profiled, and TCRdb retains in-frame clones only, with some absent. The sample has about 130,000 clones; around 89% are singletons. Sequencing was performed on peripheral blood. The receptors shown here come from a man aged 45-60 years with active or convalescent COVID-19. The CDR3 runs from the conserved cysteine through the conserved F or W. D genes are given only for firm matches. Only some rows state a clone size, as once, few, many or a class for expanded clones.

D gene	J gene	clone size	V gene	CDR3 DNA	CDR3 protein
TRBD1	TRBJ2-5	NA	TRBV2	TGTGCCAGCACCGAGACAGGGGTACAAGAGACCCAGTACTTC	CASTETGVQETQYF
TRBD1	TRBJ1-3	NA	TRBV5-5	TGTGCCAGCAGCTTGGTGGACAGGGCCACCTCTGGAAACACCATATATTTT	CASSLVDRATSGNTIYF
TRBD2	TRBJ2-1	NA	TRBV3-1/TRBV3-2	TGTGCCAGCAGCAACGGACTAGCGCGTACCAATGAGCAGTTCTTC	CASSNGLARTNEQFF
TRBD2	TRBJ2-7	NA	TRBV11-3	TGTGCCAGCAGGGGACTAGCGGGGGTCAACGAGCAGTACTTC	CASRGLAGVNEQYF
NA	TRBJ1-3	NA	TRBV11-2	TGTGCCAGCAGCCGAGCTGGAAACACCATATATTTT	CASSRAGNTIYF
NA	TRBJ2-1	NA	TRBV14	TGTGCCAGCTCCTCGTACAATGAGCAGTTCTTC	CASSSYNEQFF
NA	TRBJ1-6	few	TRBV5-6	TGTGCCAGCAGCTTGGTAGGAGCGACTAATTCACCCCTCCACTTT	CASSLVGATNSPLHF
NA	TRBJ1-1	NA	TRBV10-3	TGTGCCATCCGAAGACTGCTAAACACTGAAGCTTTCTTT	CAIRRLLNTEAFF
NA	TRBJ1-5	few	TRBV3-1/TRBV3-2	TGTGCCAGCAGCCAAGACACAGCCGCGCCCCAGCATTTT	CASSQDTAAPQHF
TRBD2	TRBJ2-3	NA	TRBV10-1	TGCGCCAGCAGTGAGGGGGGGGACGATACGCAGTATTTT	CASSEGGDDTQYF
NA	TRBJ1-1	NA	TRBV5-5	TGTGCCAGCAGCGCCGTGTATTTGGCCGCGGTTGAAGCTTTCTTT	CASSAVYLAAVEAFF
TRBD1	TRBJ1-1	NA	TRBV19	TGTGCCAGTAGCCCGGACAGGGGGGGCACTGAAGCTTTCTTT	CASSPDRGGTEAFF
TRBD1	TRBJ1-2	once	TRBV28	TGTGCCAGCACAGGCGCAGGGGGCATCCCTAACTATGGCTACACCTTC	CASTGAGGIPNYGYTF
TRBD2	TRBJ2-7	NA	TRBV10-3	TGTGCCATCAGTGGGGGACTAGCTAGTACCTACGAGCAGTACTTC	CAISGGLASTYEQYF
TRBD1	TRBJ2-7	NA	TRBV18	TGTGCCAGCTCCCTAGCCGTGACAGGGGACTACGAGCAGTACTTC	CASSLAVTGDYEQYF
TRBD2	TRBJ2-7	NA	TRBV3-1/TRBV3-2	TGTGCCAGCAGCCAAGTAGCGGGAGTGTACGAGCAGTACTTC	CASSQVAGVYEQYF
TRBD1	TRBJ1-2	NA	TRBV2	TGTGCCAGCAGAAGGGACAGGGGGAACGTCTATGGCTACACCTTC	CASRRDRGNVYGYTF
TRBD1	TRBJ1-6	NA	TRBV2	TGTGCCAGCAGTCCACAGGGGAATAATTCACCCCTCCACTTT	CASSPQGNNSPLHF
NA	TRBJ1-6	NA	TRBV19	TGTGCCAGTAACCCCGGGGGGGGCCCTAATTCACCCCTCCACTTT	CASNPGGGPNSPLHF
TRBD1	TRBJ2-7	NA	TRBV10-3	TGTGCCATCACCTCCGGGACAGGGATGTACGAGCAGTACTTC	CAITSGTGMYEQYF
NA	TRBJ2-6	NA	TRBV5-4	TGTGCCAGCAGCTCCGACAGGACCCTCTGGGCCAACGTCCTGACTTTC	CASSSDRTLWANVLTF
NA	TRBJ1-1	once	TRBV6-5	TGTGCCAGCAGTTACGCGGGGGACGTCGGTGAAGCTTTCTTT	CASSYAGDVGEAFF
NA	TRBJ1-1	NA	TRBV28	TGTGCCAGCAGTCGAAACACCAACACTGAAGCTTTCTTT	CASSRNTNTEAFF
TRBD1	TRBJ2-3	NA	TRBV2	TGTGCCAGCAGTGAAGTTCGCAGGGGGACAGATACGCAGTATTTT	CASSEVRRGTDTQYF
TRBD2	TRBJ2-1	NA	TRBV19	TGTGCCAGTAGTATCACGGTAGCGGGGTACAATGAGCAGTTCTTC	CASSITVAGYNEQFF
NA	TRBJ2-7	NA	TRBV14	TGTGCCAGCAGCCAAGATCTCGACGGGGAGCAGTACTTC	CASSQDLDGEQYF
TRBD2	TRBJ2-3	NA	TRBV10-3	TGTGCCATCAGCGAGCCTAGCGGGGGGGCCACAGATACGCAGTATTTT	CAISEPSGGATDTQYF
NA	TRBJ1-5	NA	TRBV19	TGTGCCAGTTCGCTAGGAGCTGATCAGCCCCAGCATTTT	CASSLGADQPQHF
TRBD1	TRBJ2-1	NA	TRBV7-8	TGTGCCAGCAGCCCGGGACAGGACAATGAGCAGTTCTTC	CASSPGQDNEQFF
NA	TRBJ1-3	NA	TRBV30	TGTGCCTGGAGTGTCCGGGGGTCTGGAAACACCATATATTTT	CAWSVRGSGNTIYF
NA	TRBJ1-5	NA	TRBV10-3	TGTGCCATCAGTGAGGGCCTCAGCAATCAGCCCCAGCATTTT	CAISEGLSNQPQHF
NA	TRBJ2-6	NA	TRBV27	TGTGCCAGCAGTCTGCGGATTTTCTCTGGGGCCAACGTCCTGACTTTC	CASSLRIFSGANVLTF
NA	TRBJ2-3	NA	TRBV6-4	TGTGCCAGCAGTGACCAGGGCGCAGATACGCAGTATTTT	CASSDQGADTQYF
TRBD1	TRBJ2-7	NA	TRBV9	TGTGCCAGCAGCGTAGGGGACAGACCCTCCTTATACGAGCAGTACTTC	CASSVGDRPSLYEQYF
NA	TRBJ1-1	once	TRBV11-2	TGTGCCAGCAGCCTAAGGAGGGGAATGAACACTGAAGCTTTCTTT	CASSLRRGMNTEAFF
TRBD2	TRBJ2-5	NA	TRBV3-1/TRBV3-2	TGTGCCAGCAGCCAAGCCCTTACTCTAGCGGGAGAAGAGACCCAGTACTTC	CASSQALTLAGEETQYF
NA	TRBJ2-7	once	TRBV19	TGTGCCAGTAGGGATATACAGGGAAGGCAGTACTTC	CASRDIQGRQYF
TRBD2	TRBJ2-7	once	TRBV29-1	TGCAGCGGAAAACGGGCCGGGACACAACGGGGGGGAAACCGGGGACTAGCAAATTACTACGAGCAGTACTTC	CSGKRAGTQRGGNRGLANYYEQYF
NA	TRBJ2-7	NA	TRBV19	TGTGCCAGTAGTACCAAAGGGAGGAACGAGCAGTACTTC	CASSTKGRNEQYF
NA	TRBJ1-5	NA	TRBV2	TGTGCCAGCAGTGTTAGTGATCAGCCCCAGCATTTT	CASSVSDQPQHF
TRBD2	TRBJ2-2	NA	TRBV19	TGTGCCAGTAGTATAAGGGGGACTAGCGCCGGGGAGCTGTTTTTT	CASSIRGTSAGELFF
NA	TRBJ2-2	NA	TRBV9	TGTGCCAGCAGCGTAAGAGGAAACACCGGGGAGCTGTTTTTT	CASSVRGNTGELFF
NA	TRBJ1-4	NA	TRBV6-5	TGTGCCAGCAGTTTCGGGGGTAATGAAAAACTGTTTTTT	CASSFGGNEKLFF
NA	TRBJ2-7	NA	TRBV5-4	TGTGCCAGCAGCTTGGGTGGGGGCACGTACGAGCAGTACTTC	CASSLGGGTYEQYF
NA	TRBJ2-3	NA	TRBV30	TGTGCCTGGAGTGGCCAGGGGTGGGGGAGCACAGATACGCAGTATTTT	CAWSGQGWGSTDTQYF
TRBD2	TRBJ2-2	NA	TRBV20-1	TGCAGTGCGGGAGGGACCGGGGAGCTGTTTTTT	CSAGGTGELFF